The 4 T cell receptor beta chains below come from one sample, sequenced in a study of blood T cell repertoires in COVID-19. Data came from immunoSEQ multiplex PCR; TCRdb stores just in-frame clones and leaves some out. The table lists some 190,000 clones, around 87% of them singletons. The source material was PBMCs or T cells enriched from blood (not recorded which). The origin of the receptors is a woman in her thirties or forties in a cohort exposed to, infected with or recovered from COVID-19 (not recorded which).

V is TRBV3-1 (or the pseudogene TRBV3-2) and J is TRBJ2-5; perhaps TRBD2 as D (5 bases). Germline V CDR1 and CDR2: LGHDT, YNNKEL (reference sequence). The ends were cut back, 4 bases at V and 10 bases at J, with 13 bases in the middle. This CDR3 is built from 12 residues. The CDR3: CASSPIRDLQYF. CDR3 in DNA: TGTGCCAGCAGCCCGATTCGGGATCTCCAGTACTTC.

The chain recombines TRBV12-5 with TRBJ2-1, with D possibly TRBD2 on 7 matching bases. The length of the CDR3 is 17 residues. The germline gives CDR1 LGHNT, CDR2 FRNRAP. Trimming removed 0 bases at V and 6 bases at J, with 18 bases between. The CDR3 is CASGLVLGGLAVNEQFF. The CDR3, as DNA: TGTGCTAGTGGTTTGGTACTTGGGGGGCTAGCGGTCAATGAGCAGTTCTTC.

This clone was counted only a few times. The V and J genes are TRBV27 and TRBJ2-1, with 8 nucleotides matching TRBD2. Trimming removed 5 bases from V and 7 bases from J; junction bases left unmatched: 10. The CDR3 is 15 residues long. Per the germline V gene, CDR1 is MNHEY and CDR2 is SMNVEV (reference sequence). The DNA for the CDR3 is TGTGCCAGCAGTAGCCGGACTAGCCGCCAGAATGAGCAGTTCTTC. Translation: CASSSRTSRQNEQFF.

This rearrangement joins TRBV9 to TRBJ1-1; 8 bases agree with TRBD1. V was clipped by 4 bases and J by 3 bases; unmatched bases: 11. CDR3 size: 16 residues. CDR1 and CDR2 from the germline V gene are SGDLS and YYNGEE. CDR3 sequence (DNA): TGTGCCAGCAGCTTACGGACAGGGATAACTGACACTGAAGCTTTCTTT. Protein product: CASSLRTGITDTEAFF.